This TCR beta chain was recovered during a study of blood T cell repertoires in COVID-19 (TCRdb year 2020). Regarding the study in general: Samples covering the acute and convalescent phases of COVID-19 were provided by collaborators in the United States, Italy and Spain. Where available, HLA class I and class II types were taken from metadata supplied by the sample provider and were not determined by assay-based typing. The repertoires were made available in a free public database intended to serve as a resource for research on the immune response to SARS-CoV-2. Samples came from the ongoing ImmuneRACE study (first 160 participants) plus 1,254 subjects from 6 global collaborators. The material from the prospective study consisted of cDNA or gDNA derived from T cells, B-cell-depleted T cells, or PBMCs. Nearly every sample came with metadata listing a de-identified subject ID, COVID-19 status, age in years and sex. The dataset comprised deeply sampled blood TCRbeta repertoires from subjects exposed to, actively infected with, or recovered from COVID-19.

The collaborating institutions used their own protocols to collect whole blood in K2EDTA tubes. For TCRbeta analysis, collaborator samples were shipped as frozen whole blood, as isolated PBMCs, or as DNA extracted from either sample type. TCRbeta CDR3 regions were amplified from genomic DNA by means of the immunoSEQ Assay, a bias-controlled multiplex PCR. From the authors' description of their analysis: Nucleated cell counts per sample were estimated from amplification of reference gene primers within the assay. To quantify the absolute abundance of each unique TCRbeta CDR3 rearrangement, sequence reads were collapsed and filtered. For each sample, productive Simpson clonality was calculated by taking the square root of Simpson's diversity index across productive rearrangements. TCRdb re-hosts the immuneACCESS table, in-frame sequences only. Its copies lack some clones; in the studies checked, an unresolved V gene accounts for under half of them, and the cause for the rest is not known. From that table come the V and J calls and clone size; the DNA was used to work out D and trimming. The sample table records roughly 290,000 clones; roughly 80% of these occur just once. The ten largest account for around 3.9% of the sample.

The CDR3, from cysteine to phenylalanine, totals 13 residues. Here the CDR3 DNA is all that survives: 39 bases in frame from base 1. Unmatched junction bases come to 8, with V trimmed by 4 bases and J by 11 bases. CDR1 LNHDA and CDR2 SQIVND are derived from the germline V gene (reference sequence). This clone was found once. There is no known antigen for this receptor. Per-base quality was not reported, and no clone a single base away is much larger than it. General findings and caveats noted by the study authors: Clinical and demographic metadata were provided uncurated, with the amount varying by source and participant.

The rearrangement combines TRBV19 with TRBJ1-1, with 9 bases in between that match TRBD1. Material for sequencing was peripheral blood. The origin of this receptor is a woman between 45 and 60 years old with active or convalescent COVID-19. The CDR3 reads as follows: CASSTRTGVGAFF. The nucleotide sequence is TGTGCCAGTAGTACCCGGACAGGGGTCGGGGCTTTCTTT.